The next 19 T cell receptor beta chains were all read from a single sample in a study of T cell responses to AZD1222 COVID-19 vaccine. Here immunoSEQ multiplex PCR was the method, and the copy in TCRdb shows in-frame clones only, minus some. Of about 150,000 clones in the sample, over 90% were seen once. Specimen: peripheral blood, collected on day 0 of AZD1222 vaccination. These receptors came from an adult in good health.

The rearrangement links TRBV11-1 to TRBJ2-7, with 7 positions matching TRBD1. The CDR3 extends over 14 amino acids. In germline, CDR1 is SGHAT, CDR2 FQDESV (reference sequence). J lost 3 bases, V lost 1 base, and 3 bases had no gene match. The CDR3 reads CASSLDRGYYEQYF. The CDR3 DNA follows: TGTGCCAGCAGCTTAGACAGGGGATACTACGAGCAGTACTTC.

V and J are TRBV6-5 and TRBJ1-2; D gene uncertain. The CDR3 has 15 residues. Per the germline V gene, CDR1 is MNHEY and CDR2 is SVGAGI. The V end lost 4 bases, the J end lost 5 bases, and 17 bases lay between the germline ends. CDR3 in DNA: TGTGCCAGCAGTTCCCCCGGGGTGGAAGGTTATGGCTACACCTTC. Translating gives CASSSPGVEGYGYTF.

The rearrangement links TRBV7-2 to TRBJ2-7; 7 bases are shared with TRBD2. The ends lost 1 base at V and 4 bases at J; junction bases unmatched: 16. CDR1 is SGHTA, CDR2 FQGNSA, per germline. The CDR3 is 18 residues long. As DNA, the CDR3 is TGTGCCAGCAGCTTAGTTCTCCGGGGGGAAGCCCGGGGATACGAGCAGTACTTC. Translated, it gives CASSLVLRGEARGYEQYF.

This chain connects TRBV18 to TRBJ1-2; 9 positions agree with TRBD1. J gave up 4 bases and V 1 base, and 7 bases lay outside the gene matches. Germline CDR1 reads KGHSH; CDR2 reads LQKENI. This CDR3 comprises 16 residues. CDR3 protein: CASSPQTGGPSYGYTF. The CDR3 DNA reads TGTGCCAGCTCACCACAGACAGGGGGGCCTTCCTATGGCTACACCTTC.

The chain employs TRBV6-5 and TRBJ1-4, with 9 bases identical to TRBD1. The CDR3 is 15 amino acids. The trim removed 6 bases at V and 8 bases at J, leaving 10 bases unmatched. Germline CDR1 MNHEY, CDR2 SVGAGI. The CDR3 loop is CASRQMDRGDEKLFF. DNA of the CDR3: TGTGCCAGCAGACAAATGGACAGGGGCGACGAAAAACTGTTTTTT.

This clone was seen only a few times. The chain uses TRBV7-8 and TRBJ1-6; a possible D gene is TRBD1 (5 bases). Trimming took 1 base from V and 7 from J, leaving 11 bases between them. Germline-derived CDR1 and CDR2 are SGHVS and FQNEAQ. This CDR3 spans 15 amino acids. CDR3 sequence (DNA): TGTGCCAGCAGCTTAGAGGGACGAGACAATTCACCCCTCCACTTT. Protein sequence: CASSLEGRDNSPLHF.

The chain joins TRBV7-9 to TRBJ2-7, with D uncertain. The V end lost 1 base, the J end lost 7 bases, and 11 bases lay between the germline ends. Germline V CDR1 and CDR2: SEHNR, FQNEAQ (reference sequence). CDR3 length equals 13 residues. The CDR3: CASSLVPVREQYF. Here the CDR3 DNA reads TGTGCCAGCAGCTTAGTACCAGTCAGGGAGCAGTACTTC.

The gene calls are TRBV19 and TRBJ2-1; unclear D gene. Trimming took 5 bases from V and 2 from J, leaving 7 bases between them. The CDR3 has 13 amino acids. Germline V CDR1 and CDR2: LNHDA, SQIVND (reference sequence). Here the CDR3 DNA reads TGTGCCAGTAGTCCGCTCGCCTACAATGAGCAGTTCTTC. Its translation: CASSPLAYNEQFF.

This chain uses TRBV10-3 with TRBJ2-1, with 9 bases identical to TRBD2. V lost 4 bases, J lost 1 base, and 5 bases stayed unmatched. The V gene's germline CDR1 is ENHRY and CDR2 SYGVKD. This CDR3 is 16 amino acids long. The CDR3 coding sequence is TGTGCCATCAGTGCGACTAGCGGCACATCCTACAATGAGCAGTTCTTC. It codes for CAISATSGTSYNEQFF.

This clone was seen more than once but under ten times. The CDR3 protein is CASSQAGNNQPQHF. The CDR3 nucleotides are TGTGCCAGCAGCCAAGCGGGTAACAATCAGCCCCAGCATTTT. The chain uses TRBV3-1 (or the pseudogene TRBV3-2) and TRBJ1-5; D is unclear. The V gene lost 1 base and the J gene lost 3 bases, with 7 bases spanning the gap. The CDR3 contains 14 residues. Germline lookup yields CDR1 LGHDT and CDR2 YNNKEL (reference sequence).

The chain links TRBV28 to TRBJ1-2, with D hard to call. Trimming removed 6 bases at V and 3 bases at J, with 11 bases between. Germline CDR1 and CDR2: MDHEN and SYDVKM. This CDR3 comprises 13 residues. CDR3 amino acids: CASRPGWDYGYTF. The CDR3 bases are TGTGCCAGCAGGCCAGGATGGGACTATGGCTACACCTTC.

J is TRBJ1-5 and V is TRBV18; D may be TRBD1 (6 bases). Per germline, CDR1 KGHSH and CDR2 LQKENI. V gave up 1 base and J gave up 2 bases, with 9 bases separating them. The CDR3 runs to 15 residues. CDR3 in amino acids: CASSPLAGGNQPQHF. The CDR3 nucleotides read TGTGCCAGCTCACCACTGGCAGGGGGCAATCAGCCCCAGCATTTT. The full variable domain, with the rest looked up from reference TRBV18 and TRBJ1-5, is NAGVMQNPRHLVRRRGQEARLRCSPMKGHSHVYWYRQLPEEGLKFMVYLQKENIIDESGMPKERFSAEFPKEGPSILRIQQVVRGDSAAYFCASSPLAGGNQPQHFGDGTRLSIL.

The V and J genes are TRBV2 and TRBJ1-1; possibly TRBD1 for D (5 bases). The V end lost 6 bases, the J end lost 1 base, and 12 bases lay between the germline ends. The CDR3 runs to 14 residues. Per germline, CDR1 SNHLY and CDR2 FYNNEI. The CDR3 loop is CASSWRGPNTEAFF. The CDR3 DNA reads TGTGCCAGCAGCTGGCGGGGCCCGAACACTGAAGCTTTCTTT.

The chain has TRBV11-3 and TRBJ2-7; 11 bases line up with TRBD2. The CDR3 is made up of 15 amino acids. The germline gives CDR1 SGHNT, CDR2 YENEEA. The V gene end was trimmed by 3 bases and the J gene end by 5 bases; junction bases not matched to a gene: 6. The CDR3 is CASSFTSGRYHEQYF. The CDR3 DNA reads as TGTGCCAGCAGCTTTACTAGCGGGAGATACCACGAGCAGTACTTC.

The J gene is TRBJ1-5, the V gene TRBV19, with 10 bases that match TRBD1. J gave up 1 base and V 4 bases, and 1 base lay outside the gene matches. The CDR3 sequence is 15 residues long. Germline V gene data show CDR1 as LNHDA and CDR2 as SQIVND (reference sequence). The CDR3 spells CASSRDRGSNQPQHF. Here the CDR3 DNA reads TGTGCCAGTAGTAGGGACAGGGGAAGCAATCAGCCCCAGCATTTT.

The chain combines TRBV5-4 with TRBJ2-2; 7 nucleotides align to TRBD2. The V and J ends lost 0 bases and 7 bases, in that order; junction bases with no gene match: 6. Germline loops: CDR1 SGHNT, CDR2 YYREEE (reference sequence). The CDR3 contains 15 residues. This chain's CDR3 is CASSLAGLVDGELFF. The CDR3 DNA reads TGTGCCAGCAGCTTGGCCGGACTAGTTGACGGGGAGCTGTTTTTT.

In DNA form, the CDR3 reads TGTGCCAGCAGTTCCTGGACAGCCCGGGGGTACACTGAAGCTTTCTTT. Translation gives CASSSWTARGYTEAFF. The J gene is TRBJ1-1, the V gene TRBV6-2 or TRBV6-3, with TRBD1 as a possible D gene (6 bases). This CDR3 has 16 residues. Germline CDR1 MNHEY, CDR2 SVGEGT. With 4 bases removed from V and 3 bases from J, the gap between germline ends came to 18 bases.

This rearrangement joins TRBV5-5 to TRBJ1-1; no clear D gene. V was trimmed by 1 base and J by 0 bases, leaving 10 bases between them. There are 15 residues in the CDR3. Per germline, CDR1 SGHKS and CDR2 YYEKEE (reference sequence). CDR3 protein: CASSLQGVMNTEAFF. Written as DNA, the CDR3 is TGTGCCAGCAGCTTGCAAGGTGTGATGAACACTGAAGCTTTCTTT.

The V gene is TRBV2, the J gene TRBJ1-2; D gene unclear. This CDR3 is 13 amino acids long. Germline CDR1 SNHLY, CDR2 FYNNEI. With 2 bases removed from V and 2 bases from J, the gap between germline ends came to 6 bases. The CDR3 nucleotides read TGTGCCAGCAGTGAATTGGGGAACTATGGCTACACCTTC. Translated: CASSELGNYGYTF.